The source of this T cell receptor beta chain is a study of cytomegalovirus exposure and HLA in healthy donors. Study-wide background: An earlier analysis identified some 110 million unique TCR beta sequences in 150 million to 200 million T cells.

Vbeta (60) and Jbeta (13) primers were used in the PCR. Sequencing was performed with immunoSEQ multiplex PCR; in TCRdb, only in-frame clones are kept and a portion is missing. The data hold 110,000 to 150,000 clones, with 70% to 75% observed a single time. On this clone: The antigen is unknown.

Study findings and constraints: With further analysis later on, most CMV-associated TCR beta chains appeared HLA-restricted.

Sequenced input: PBMCs. The source is a woman aged 25 to 39 in good health and CMV-seronegative.

The CDR3 reads CAISESGGASGGYNSPLHF. CDR3 bases: TGTGCCATCAGTGAGTCTGGGGGGGCGAGCGGGGGATATAATTCACCCCTCCACTTT. This rearrangement joins TRBV10-3 to TRBJ1-6; weak D call: TRBD1 (6 bases). The CDR3 runs to 19 residues. From germline, CDR1 is ENHRY and CDR2 SYGVKD. V shed 0 bases and J shed 4 bases, with 19 bases lying between them.